The sequence of this TCR beta chain was determined in a study of blood T cell repertoires in COVID-19. Study summary: Samples of COVID-19 (acute and convalescent) were obtained from the United States, Italy and Spain. T cells, B-cell-depleted T cells, or PBMCs provided the cDNA or gDNA that served as material.

The assay was immunoSEQ multiplex PCR, and TCRdb's table has in-frame clones only and misses some. The table shows a few hundred thousand clones, with around 85% occurring only once. Participants spanned ages about 18 to 100 years and resided in roughly 22 US areas. Participants' reported clinical history set cohort assignment. The germline V gene has CDR1 LNHNV and CDR2 YYDKDF (reference sequence). The CDR3 loop spans 13 amino acids. The germline V and J ends were trimmed by 1 base and 12 bases, with 13 bases remaining between them. The V call is TRBV15, the J call TRBJ1-5; D gene uncertain. The source material was PBMCs or T cells enriched from blood (not recorded which). The source of this sequence is a woman aged 55-69 years who had recovered from COVID-19. CDR3: CATSRGSGLLQHF. For the CDR3, the DNA is TGTGCCACCAGCAGAGGTAGTGGTTTGCTCCAGCATTTT. The whole variable domain, filled in from reference TRBV15 and TRBJ1-5, reads DAMVIQNPRYQVTQFGKPVTLSCSQTLNHNVMYWYQQKSSQAPKLLFHYYDKDFNNEADTPDNFQSRRPNTSFCFLDIRSPGLGDTAMYLCATSRGSGLLQHFGDGTRLSIL.